Below, 30 T cell receptor beta chains from the same sample are listed, as sequenced in a study of regulatory T cells in long-lasting Graves disease. For TCR beta, libraries came from iRepertoire HTBI primers and Arm-PCR of CDR3 regions. TCRdb processed the multiplex PCR reads anew with MiXCR; each CDR3 protein has one entry. Of 360,000 or so distinct CDR3 sequences listed, about a sixth are singletons. Regarding time point: newly diagnosed GD, antithyroid drugs for less than 3 months. PBMCs provided the RNA from which the TCR library was made. These sequences were also reported in another study, on T cells in Graves' hyperthyroidism and ophthalmopathy.

Sequenced material: peripheral blood mononuclear cells (PBMCs), taken at new diagnosis, from a patient treated with antithyroid drugs. The receptors here all came from a woman between 18 and 30 years old with Graves disease.

This clonotype occurred a few times. The rearrangement links TRBV6-4 to TRBJ2-3; 8 bases are shared with TRBD1. Trimming at V came to 5 bases and at J to 0 bases, leaving 4 bases not matched to a gene. Germline V lookup: CDR1 MRHNA, CDR2 SNTAGT. This CDR3 has 15 amino acids. The CDR3 loop reads CASSNGQGSTDTQYF. The CDR3, as DNA: TGTGCCAGCAGTAATGGACAGGGTAGCACAGATACGCAGTATTTT.

A word on this clonotype: Given a far larger clone just one base away, this is likely a sequencing read error. The chain combines TRBV6-1 with TRBJ2-7; 8 nucleotides line up with TRBD1. CDR1 MNHNS and CDR2 SASEGT come from the germline V gene. V was pared by 6 bases and J by 7 bases, with 11 bases of the junction left unmatched. This CDR3 has 14 amino acids. CDR3 DNA sequence: TGTGCCAGCAGACCAAGACAGGGGTGGAATGAGCAGTACTTC. Translation gives CASRPRQGWNEQYF.

The sample holds many counts of this clonotype. The chain uses TRBV7-9 and TRBJ2-3; D is undetermined. Germline V gene lookup returns CDR1 SEHNR and CDR2 FQNEAQ (reference sequence). The CDR3 runs 13 residues. Trimming removed 5 bases from V and 4 bases from J, with 10 bases in between. CDR3 nucleotide sequence: TGTGCCAGCAGCCCGAGTGGTCCAGATACGCAGTATTTT. This gives the protein CASSPSGPDTQYF.

Comments on this clonotype: A much larger clone sits a single nucleotide away, making a read error possible. J is TRBJ1-6 and V is TRBV28; 10 bases line up with TRBD1. This CDR3 contains 15 residues. Germline values: CDR1 MDHEN, CDR2 SYDVKM. The CDR3 sequence is CAGSYRTGGSSPLHF. CDR3 coding DNA: TGTGCCGGCAGTTACCGGACAGGGGGGTCTTCACCCCTCCACTTT.

This clonotype was found a few times. The CDR3 nucleotides read TGTGCCAGTAGTACGCAGACCAACACTGAAGCTTTCTTT. Translation: CASSTQTNTEAFF. J is TRBJ1-1 and V is TRBV19; D ambiguous. With 4 bases removed from V and 2 bases from J, the gap between germline ends came to 8 bases. The CDR3 is 13 amino acids. Germline V lookup: CDR1 LNHDA, CDR2 SQIVND (reference sequence).

This clonotype was seen ten or more times. This chain uses TRBV4-1 with TRBJ2-5, with TRBD1 as a possible D gene (6 bases). With 2 bases removed from V and 1 base from J, the gap between germline ends came to 11 bases. This CDR3 region has 15 residues. The germline CDR1 and CDR2 sequences are MGHRA and YSYEKL. In nucleotides, the CDR3 is TGCGCCAGCAGCCAACCACAGGGCCCCCAAGAGACCCAGTACTTC. As protein: CASSQPQGPQETQYF.

This clonotype showed up many times. This rearrangement joins TRBV12-3 or TRBV12-4 to TRBJ2-6; TRBD1 agrees at 9 bases. The CDR3 is 16 residues long. J was trimmed by 2 bases and V by 5 bases; bases with no gene match: 4. The DNA for the CDR3 is TGTGCCAGCAGTAGAACAGGGGGCCCTGGGGCCAACGTCCTGACTTTC. Protein product: CASSRTGGPGANVLTF.

This chain joins TRBV29-1 and TRBJ1-1, with 11 bases lining up with TRBD1. CDR1 and CDR2 from the germline V gene are SQVTM and ANQGSEA. The trim removed 4 bases at V and 3 bases at J, leaving 4 bases unmatched. The CDR3 totals 14 residues. The CDR3 DNA reads TGCAGCGTTGGGGACAGGGGGGTGTACACTGAAGCTTTCTTT. It translates to CSVGDRGVYTEAFF.

J is TRBJ2-2 and V is TRBV20-1; 10 bases fit TRBD2. The V segment lost 6 bases and the J segment 3 bases; nucleotides outside the gene matches: 13. In germline, CDR1 is DFQATT, CDR2 SNEGSKA (reference sequence). This CDR3 is 17 amino acids long. The CDR3 is CSASGSAGGPYTGELFF. As DNA, the CDR3 is TGCAGTGCCAGTGGTTCAGCGGGAGGGCCATACACCGGGGAGCTGTTTTTT.

The chain has TRBV20-1 and TRBJ2-6, with unresolved D. With 3 bases removed from V and 4 bases from J, the gap between germline ends came to 10 bases. The CDR3 runs 14 residues. CDR1 and CDR2 (germline): DFQATT, SNEGSKA (reference sequence). CDR3 DNA: TGCAGTGCTAGGCCAGTGACGGGGGCCAACGTCCTGACTTTC. This translates into CSARPVTGANVLTF.

This clonotype occurred many times. The chain links TRBV2 to TRBJ2-3; tentatively, D is TRBD1 or TRBD2 (6 bases each). Looked up from germline, CDR1 is SNHLY and CDR2 is FYNNEI. Trimming cost V 6 bases and J 1 base, with 14 bases left between them. This CDR3 comprises 15 residues. This CDR3 reads CASRALRGGTDTQYF. The CDR3 DNA reads TGTGCCAGCAGAGCCCTTAGGGGGGGCACAGATACGCAGTATTTT.

This clonotype was recorded at least ten times. The chain employs TRBV19 and TRBJ2-1, with 12 bases lining up with TRBD2. The V segment lost 2 bases and the J segment 6 bases; nucleotides outside the gene matches: 8. Per the germline V gene, CDR1 is LNHDA and CDR2 is SQIVND (reference sequence). The CDR3 contains 17 residues. CDR3 bases: TGTGCCAGTAGTATAACCGCCACTAGCGGGGGGTCCAATGAGCAGTTCTTC. This encodes CASSITATSGGSNEQFF.

This clonotype has just a few counts. The chain uses TRBV5-6 and TRBJ2-4, with 10 positions matching TRBD2. There are 17 residues in the CDR3. V shed 2 bases, J shed 3 bases, and the junction held 8 bases outside the gene matches. CDR1 SGHDT and CDR2 YYEEEE come from the germline V gene. The CDR3 nucleotides are TGTGCCAGCAGCTTCGTAGGAAGGACTAGCGGCAAAAACATTCAGTACTTC. Protein sequence: CASSFVGRTSGKNIQYF.

This clonotype showed up many times. The chain joins TRBV5-1 to TRBJ1-1; D is unclear. Trimming took off 4 bases at V and 7 bases at J, with 14 bases between the two ends. From germline, CDR1 is SGHRS and CDR2 YFSETQ. The length of the CDR3 is 13 residues. The CDR3, as DNA: TGCGCCAGCAGCCCGGACGGGAGGAGTGAAGCTTTCTTT. It yields the protein CASSPDGRSEAFF.

Comment on this clonotype: The germline gene is not matched at one end of the junction; a read error may be the cause. This chain joins TRBV28 and TRBJ2-7; D is possibly TRBD1 (5 bases). The length of the CDR3 is 13 residues. In germline, CDR1 is MDHEN, CDR2 SYDVKM. The CDR3 sequence is CAGSFAGTYEQYF. The CDR3 nucleotides are TGTGCCGGCAGTTTCGCAGGGACCTACGAGCAGTACTTC.

This clonotype showed up just once. This sequence joins TRBV5-1 and TRBJ2-6; D gene ambiguous. V was cut by 0 bases and J by 0 bases, with 7 bases left in between. Per the germline V gene, CDR1 is SGHRS and CDR2 is YFSETQ. The CDR3 runs 16 residues. This CDR3 reads CASSLDRFSGANVLTF. CDR3 bases: TGCGCCAGCAGCTTGGATAGATTCTCTGGGGCCAACGTCCTGACTTTC.

This clonotype was recorded at least ten times. V usage is TRBV5-1 and J usage is TRBJ1-1, with D maybe TRBD1 (6 bases). Germline CDR1 is SGHRS and CDR2 is YFSETQ. The CDR3 runs 15 residues. The ends were cut back, 1 base at V and 0 bases at J, with 10 bases in the middle. CDR3 region: CASSLSTGLNTEAFF. DNA for the CDR3: TGCGCCAGCAGCTTGTCGACAGGCTTGAACACTGAAGCTTTCTTT. The entire variable domain, with the rest obtained from reference TRBV5-1 and TRBJ1-1, is as follows: KAGVTQTPRYLIKTRGQQVTLSCSPISGHRSVSWYQQTPGQGLQFLFEYFSETQRNKGNFPGRFSGRQFSNSRSEMNVSTLELGDSALYLCASSLSTGLNTEAFFGQGTRLTVV.

This clonotype was observed at least ten times. The J gene is TRBJ2-1, the V gene TRBV20-1; D remains unclear. The V end lost 3 bases, the J end lost 0 bases, and 21 bases lay between the germline ends. CDR1 and CDR2 (germline): DFQATT, SNEGSKA (reference sequence). CDR3 size: 18 residues. CDR3 sequence (DNA): TGCAGTGCTAGCGGGCGAAATAGCATTACGAGCTCCTACAATGAGCAGTTCTTC. The encoded protein is CSASGRNSITSSYNEQFF.

A note on this clonotype: One junction end does not reproduce the germline sequence, and a read error may be involved. The chain is built from TRBV4-1 and TRBJ1-5; D is possibly TRBD1 (5 bases). CDR1 MGHRA and CDR2 YSYEKL come from the germline V gene. This CDR3 region has 15 residues. For the CDR3, the DNA is TGCGCCAGCAGCCCATGGACAAATAGCAATCAGCCCCGGCATTTT. Its protein product is CASSPWTNSNQPRHF.

This clonotype was observed many times. V gene TRBV3-1 combines with J gene TRBJ2-1; 11 bases agree with TRBD1. Germline lookup yields CDR1 LGHDT and CDR2 YNNKEL (reference sequence). The CDR3 is 15 amino acids. The V segment lost 4 bases and the J segment 5 bases; nucleotides outside the gene matches: 4. The CDR3 is CASSRGTGGHNEQFF. As DNA, the CDR3 is TGTGCCAGCAGCCGTGGGACAGGGGGACACAATGAGCAGTTCTTC.

This clonotype was counted many times. V usage is TRBV6-2 or TRBV6-3 and J usage is TRBJ1-1; unclear D gene. V lost 7 bases and J 7 bases, leaving 19 bases between the germline ends. Germline V gene lookup returns CDR1 MNHEY and CDR2 SVGEGT. The CDR3 runs to 14 residues. CDR3 amino acids: CASMLHLLYGEAFF. The CDR3 nucleotides are TGTGCCAGCATGCTACACCTTCTGTATGGTGAAGCTTTCTTT.

This clonotype was found many times. J is TRBJ1-1 and V is TRBV20-1; D is perhaps TRBD1 (5 bases). CDR3 length equals 13 residues. Germline assignment: CDR1 DFQATT and CDR2 SNEGSKA (reference sequence). Trimming removed 4 bases at V and 1 base at J, with 10 bases between. In DNA, the CDR3 is TGCAGTGCTACCCCGACAGAGAACACTGAAGCTTTCTTT. Its protein is CSATPTENTEAFF.

The chain joins TRBV5-1 to TRBJ2-7; D call uncertain. This CDR3 comprises 14 residues. V was trimmed by 4 bases and J by 0 bases, leaving 11 bases between them. Germline CDR1 and CDR2: SGHRS and YFSETQ. The CDR3 here is CASSPPHRSYEQYF. The CDR3 DNA is TGCGCCAGCAGCCCTCCCCACCGCTCCTACGAGCAGTACTTC. The whole variable domain, remainder taken from reference TRBV5-1 and TRBJ2-7, is KAGVTQTPRYLIKTRGQQVTLSCSPISGHRSVSWYQQTPGQGLQFLFEYFSETQRNKGNFPGRFSGRQFSNSRSEMNVSTLELGDSALYLCASSPPHRSYEQYFGPGTRLTVT.

In its sample, this clonotype was seen many times. The gene calls are TRBV5-1 and TRBJ1-1; TRBD1 is a possible D gene (6 bases). Germline values: CDR1 SGHRS, CDR2 YFSETQ. With 2 bases removed from V and 3 bases from J, the gap between germline ends came to 11 bases. This CDR3 is 14 amino acids long. The CDR3 DNA reads TGCGCCAGCAGCTTACAGGGTTGGCACACTGAAGCTTTCTTT. Protein sequence: CASSLQGWHTEAFF.

This clonotype was detected only a few times. The chain joins TRBV7-6 to TRBJ2-2, with 12 positions matching TRBD2. This CDR3 region has 18 residues. The V gene end was trimmed by 5 bases and the J gene end by 1 base; junction bases not matched to a gene: 8. Germline V gene lookup returns CDR1 SGHVS and CDR2 FNYEAQ. The CDR3 DNA reads as TGTGCCAGCAGCCCACAGACTAGCGGGGGCCTGAACACCGGGGAGCTGTTTTTT. Its protein product is CASSPQTSGGLNTGELFF.

This chain joins TRBV3-1 and TRBJ2-1; 9 positions match TRBD2. CDR1 LGHDT and CDR2 YNNKEL come from the germline V gene (reference sequence). The CDR3 contains 15 residues. With 1 base clipped from V and 15 bases from J, the junction kept 13 bases outside the gene matches. CDR3 sequence: CASSQGLAGTRAVFF. In DNA form, the CDR3 reads TGTGCCAGCAGCCAAGGGCTAGCGGGGACTCGTGCGGTGTTCTTC.

This clonotype has ten or more counts. The V gene is TRBV5-1, the J gene TRBJ2-4; 7 bases map to TRBD2. The CDR3 is 14 amino acids. J was trimmed by 8 bases and V by 4 bases; bases with no gene match: 9. CDR1 and CDR2 (germline): SGHRS, YFSETQ. In DNA form, the CDR3 reads TGCGCCAGCAGCGGCGGGCGGGAGAGGTACATTCAGTACTTC. Residues: CASSGGRERYIQYF. Drawing the rest from reference TRBV5-1 and TRBJ2-4, the complete variable domain is KAGVTQTPRYLIKTRGQQVTLSCSPISGHRSVSWYQQTPGQGLQFLFEYFSETQRNKGNFPGRFSGRQFSNSRSEMNVSTLELGDSALYLCASSGGRERYIQYFGAGTRLSVL.

The J gene is TRBJ2-5, the V gene TRBV20-1; TRBD2 aligns across 8 bases. CDR1 is DFQATT and CDR2 is SNEGSKA in the germline V gene (reference sequence). V shed 6 bases and J 5 bases; nucleotides not matched to a gene: 14. The CDR3 loop spans 15 amino acids. CDR3 nucleotides: TGCAGTGCGACCCGGGGGGGGGGGCAATGGGAGACCCAGTACTTC. Its protein is CSATRGGGQWETQYF.

This clonotype was seen repeatedly, ten times or more. The V call is TRBV12-3 or TRBV12-4, the J call TRBJ2-5, with a weak D call TRBD2 (6 bases). V shed 6 bases and J shed 2 bases, with 16 bases lying between them. The length of the CDR3 is 15 residues. This CDR3 is CASRSTLGGQETQYF. The DNA for the CDR3 is TGTGCCAGCAGGAGTACATTGGGGGGTCAAGAGACCCAGTACTTC.

V gene TRBV12-3 or TRBV12-4 combines with J gene TRBJ1-4; no clear D gene. The CDR3 loop spans 15 amino acids. Trimming removed 5 bases at V and 2 bases at J, with 12 bases between. The CDR3 spells CASSRRPTTNEKLFF. Written as DNA, the CDR3 is TGTGCCAGCAGTCGGAGACCAACCACTAATGAAAAACTGTTTTTT.